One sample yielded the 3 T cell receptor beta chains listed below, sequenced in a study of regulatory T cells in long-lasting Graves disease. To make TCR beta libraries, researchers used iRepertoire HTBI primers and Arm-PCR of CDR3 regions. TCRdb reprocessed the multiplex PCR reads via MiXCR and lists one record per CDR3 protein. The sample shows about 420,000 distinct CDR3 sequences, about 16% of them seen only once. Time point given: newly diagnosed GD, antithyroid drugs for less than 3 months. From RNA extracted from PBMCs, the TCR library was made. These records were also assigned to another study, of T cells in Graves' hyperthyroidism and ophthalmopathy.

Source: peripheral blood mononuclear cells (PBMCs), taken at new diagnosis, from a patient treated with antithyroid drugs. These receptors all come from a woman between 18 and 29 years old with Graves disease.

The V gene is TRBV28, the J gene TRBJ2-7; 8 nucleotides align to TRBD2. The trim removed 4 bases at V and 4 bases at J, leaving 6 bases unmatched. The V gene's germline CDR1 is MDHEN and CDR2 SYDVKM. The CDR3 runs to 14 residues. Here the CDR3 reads CASSSPGGGYEQYF. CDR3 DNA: TGTGCCAGCAGTTCACCGGGGGGGGGGTACGAGCAGTACTTC.

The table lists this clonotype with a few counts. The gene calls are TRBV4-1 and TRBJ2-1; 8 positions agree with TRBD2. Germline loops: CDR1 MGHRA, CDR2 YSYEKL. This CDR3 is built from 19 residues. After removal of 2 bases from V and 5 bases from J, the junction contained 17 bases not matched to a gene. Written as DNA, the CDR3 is TGCGCCAGCAGCCAATCCTTACTCAGTCCGGGAGGGCTTAACAATGAGCAGTTCTTC. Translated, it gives CASSQSLLSPGGLNNEQFF.

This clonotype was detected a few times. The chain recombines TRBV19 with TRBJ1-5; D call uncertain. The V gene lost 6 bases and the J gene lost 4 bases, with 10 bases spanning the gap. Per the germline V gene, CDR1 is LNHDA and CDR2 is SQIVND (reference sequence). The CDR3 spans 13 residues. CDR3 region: CASSSTANQPQHF. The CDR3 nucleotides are TGTGCCAGTAGCAGCACCGCAAATCAGCCCCAGCATTTT.